A single sample gave rise to the 19 T cell receptor beta chains below, sequenced in a study of beta chain features in type 1 diabetes. The study reverse transcribed the entire isolated RNA, so it sequenced expressed TCRB transcripts. Clones were sequenced by immunoSEQ multiplex PCR, and TCRdb holds only the in-frame ones, with some missing. Of roughly 730,000 clones in the sample, over 10% are singletons; the top ten hold 0.02% to 0.025%. The study, taken as a whole, reports: TCRB CDR3s from Type 1 diabetes patients were moderately but significantly shorter in all four CD4+ subsets.

Antigen specificity for these receptors is unknown. The specimen was naive CD4+ T cells from blood. Source of these receptors: a young man with type 1 diabetes.

This clone has a handful of counts. The J gene is TRBJ2-5, the V gene TRBV18, with D perhaps TRBD1 (5 bases). The CDR3 is 14 amino acids. Looked up from germline, CDR1 is KGHSH and CDR2 is LQKENI. Trimming shortened V by 3 bases and J by 2 bases, and 10 bases separated the two germline ends. For the CDR3, the DNA is TGTGCCAGCTCACCGGACATACCGCAAGAGACCCAGTACTTC. Protein product: CASSPDIPQETQYF.

This clone turned up a few times. The gene calls are TRBV11-2 and TRBJ2-3, with TRBD2 matching over 11 bases. The J segment lost 2 bases and the V segment lost 6 bases, leaving 1 base of the junction unmatched. Germline V CDR1 and CDR2: SGHAT, FQNNGV. The CDR3 consists of 14 residues. CDR3 nucleotides: TGTGCCAGCAGACTAGCGGGGGACACAGATACGCAGTATTTT. This translates into CASRLAGDTDTQYF.

This clone has a handful of counts. The genes are TRBV30 and TRBJ1-2; D call uncertain. Trimming shortened V by 2 bases and J by 6 bases, and 13 bases separated the two germline ends. Germline CDR1 is GTSNPN and CDR2 is SVGIG (reference sequence). The CDR3 is made up of 13 amino acids. The CDR3, as DNA: TGTGCCTGGAGTTCCCATTTGGGAAATGGCTACACCTTC. The encoded protein is CAWSSHLGNGYTF. Full variable domain (rest looked up from reference TRBV30 and TRBJ1-2): SQTIHQWPATLVQPVGSPLSLECTVEGTSNPNLYWYRQAAGRGLQLLFYSVGIGQISSEVPQNLSASRPQDRQFILSSKKLLLSDSGFYLCAWSSHLGNGYTFGSGTRLTVV.

V usage is TRBV7-2 and J usage is TRBJ2-3; D remains ambiguous. The CDR3 spans 13 residues. In germline, CDR1 is SGHTA, CDR2 FQGNSA. Trimming stripped 7 bases from V and 1 base from J, with 9 bases between. Here the CDR3 reads CASNLGGTDTQYF. The CDR3 coding sequence is TGTGCCAGCAATCTTGGGGGCACAGATACGCAGTATTTT.

This clone has only a few counts. The V gene is TRBV12-5, the J gene TRBJ1-2, with D possibly TRBD1 on 5 matching bases. CDR1 LGHNT and CDR2 FRNRAP come from the germline V gene. V shed 7 bases and J shed 2 bases, with 14 bases lying between them. CDR3 size: 14 residues. The chain's CDR3 is CASASGPLNYGYTF. Written as DNA, the CDR3 is TGTGCTAGTGCCTCAGGGCCGCTGAACTATGGCTACACCTTC.

The chain couples TRBV19 to TRBJ2-1, with TRBD2 matching 11 bases. V gave up 5 bases and J gave up 6 bases; unmatched junction bases: 9. Germline V gene lookup returns CDR1 LNHDA and CDR2 SQIVND (reference sequence). The CDR3 is 16 residues long. The CDR3 DNA sequence: TGTGCCAGTAGTTCAAATAGCGGGGGGGCCCCCAATGAGCAGTTCTTC. This gives the protein CASSSNSGGAPNEQFF.

This clone was seen only a few times. This chain connects TRBV6-1 to TRBJ1-1; tentatively, D is TRBD1 (5 bases). V shed 7 bases and J shed 3 bases, with 18 bases lying between them. The CDR3 has 15 amino acids. CDR1 and CDR2 from the germline V gene are MNHNS and SASEGT. In DNA form, the CDR3 reads TGTGCCAGCACCCCCGGGGGGACTGGGGACACTGAAGCTTTCTTT. Translated: CASTPGGTGDTEAFF.

The J gene is TRBJ1-6, the V gene TRBV9, with D possibly being TRBD1 (5 bases). CDR3 length: 15 amino acids. Germline values: CDR1 SGDLS, CDR2 YYNGEE. V lost 0 bases and J lost 8, with 12 bases in between. CDR3 residues: CASSVDPGFDSPLHF. In DNA form, the CDR3 reads TGTGCCAGCAGCGTAGACCCAGGGTTCGATTCACCCCTCCACTTT.

The count of this clone is one. J is TRBJ2-7 and V is TRBV9; TRBD1 matches at 12 bases. The ends lost 0 bases at V and 5 bases at J; junction bases unmatched: 12. The CDR3 consists of 18 residues. The V gene's germline CDR1 is SGDLS and CDR2 YYNGEE. In DNA form, the CDR3 reads TGTGCCAGCAGCGTAGCTTCGGGACAGGGGGCCAGGGCGGACGAGCAGTACTTC. Translated, it gives CASSVASGQGARADEQYF.

The rearrangement uses TRBV5-1 and TRBJ2-3; D unresolved. Trimming removed 0 bases from V and 8 bases from J, with 16 bases in between. CDR1 is SGHRS and CDR2 is YFSETQ in the germline V gene. The CDR3 extends over 15 amino acids. For the CDR3, the DNA is TGCGCCAGCAGCTTGGCCGTTGAGTATCGGGCTACGCAGTATTTT. It translates to CASSLAVEYRATQYF.

This clone turned up a few times. V usage is TRBV29-1 and J usage is TRBJ2-1; D gene unclear. The length of the CDR3 is 13 residues. Germline values: CDR1 SQVTM, CDR2 ANQGSEA. Trimming cost V 4 bases and J 0 bases, with 7 bases left between them. The DNA of the CDR3 is TGCAGCGTTGTAGGGAACTCCTACAATGAGCAGTTCTTC. Translating it yields CSVVGNSYNEQFF.

The CDR3 DNA reads as TGTGCCAGCAGTGCCGGGACAGGGTTCACCGGGGAGCTGTTTTTT. The encoded protein is CASSAGTGFTGELFF. The chain uses TRBV5-5 and TRBJ2-2, with 9 bases identical to TRBD1. Per the germline V gene, CDR1 is SGHKS and CDR2 is YYEKEE (reference sequence). The CDR3 has 15 amino acids. After removal of 5 bases from V and 4 bases from J, the junction contained 6 bases not matched to a gene.

This chain connects TRBV5-1 to TRBJ2-5; 8 positions agree with TRBD2. The CDR3 is made up of 15 amino acids. The trim removed 1 base at V and 1 base at J, leaving 3 bases unmatched. Germline assignment: CDR1 SGHRS and CDR2 YFSETQ. The CDR3 nucleotides are TGCGCCAGCAGCTTGAGGCTAGCGGGCCAAGAGACCCAGTACTTC. The encoded protein is CASSLRLAGQETQYF.

This clone was seen a few times. The chain employs TRBV7-9 and TRBJ2-7; TRBD1 matches at 7 bases. Germline V gives CDR1 SEHNR, CDR2 FQNEAQ (reference sequence). The CDR3 runs to 14 residues. The junction had 7 bases not matched to a gene; V was cut back by 5 bases and J by 3 bases. CDR3 DNA: TGTGCCAGCAGCCTACAGGGACAGAACTACGAGCAGTACTTC. It codes for CASSLQGQNYEQYF.

This chain links TRBV4-1 with TRBJ2-3, with 11 bases aligning to TRBD2. With 3 bases clipped from V and 4 bases from J, the junction kept 6 bases outside the gene matches. Germline lookup yields CDR1 MGHRA and CDR2 YSYEKL. This CDR3 is 16 amino acids long. CDR3 DNA sequence: TGCGCCAGCAGCCAGGGTAGCGGGGGGGCCCCAGATACGCAGTATTTT. Protein product: CASSQGSGGAPDTQYF.

This clone has a handful of counts. One junction end does not reproduce the germline sequence, and a read error may be involved. The chain couples TRBV7-7 to TRBJ1-4; D perhaps matches TRBD1 (6 bases). Per the germline V gene, CDR1 is SSHAT and CDR2 is FNYEAQ (reference sequence). This CDR3 has 14 amino acids. This CDR3 reads CASSSGHPNEKLFF. The DNA of the CDR3 is TGTGCTAGCAGCTCGGGACACCCGAATGAAAAACTGTTTTTT.

This chain uses TRBV5-6 with TRBJ1-3; unclear D gene. The germline gives CDR1 SGHDT, CDR2 YYEEEE. The CDR3 sequence is 13 residues long. Trimming removed 5 bases from V and 0 bases from J, with 6 bases in between. CDR3 region: CASRQISGNTIYF. The CDR3 bases are TGTGCCAGCAGGCAGATCTCTGGAAACACCATATATTTT.

The V gene is TRBV2, the J gene TRBJ1-1; D uncertain. Germline V gives CDR1 SNHLY, CDR2 FYNNEI. Trimming took 8 bases from V and 4 from J, leaving 17 bases between them. This CDR3 region has 14 residues. The CDR3 region is CASWRTDGGTEAFF. CDR3 DNA: TGTGCCAGCTGGAGGACGGACGGAGGCACTGAAGCTTTCTTT.

There are a few counts of this clone. The J gene is TRBJ2-5, the V gene TRBV5-6; weak D call: TRBD1 (5 bases). Germline V CDR1 and CDR2: SGHDT, YYEEEE. Trimming pared 0 bases from V and 1 base from J, leaving 10 bases between. This CDR3 comprises 15 residues. The CDR3: CASSLAQGSQETQYF. The DNA of the CDR3 is TGTGCCAGCAGCTTGGCGCAGGGTTCCCAAGAGACCCAGTACTTC.